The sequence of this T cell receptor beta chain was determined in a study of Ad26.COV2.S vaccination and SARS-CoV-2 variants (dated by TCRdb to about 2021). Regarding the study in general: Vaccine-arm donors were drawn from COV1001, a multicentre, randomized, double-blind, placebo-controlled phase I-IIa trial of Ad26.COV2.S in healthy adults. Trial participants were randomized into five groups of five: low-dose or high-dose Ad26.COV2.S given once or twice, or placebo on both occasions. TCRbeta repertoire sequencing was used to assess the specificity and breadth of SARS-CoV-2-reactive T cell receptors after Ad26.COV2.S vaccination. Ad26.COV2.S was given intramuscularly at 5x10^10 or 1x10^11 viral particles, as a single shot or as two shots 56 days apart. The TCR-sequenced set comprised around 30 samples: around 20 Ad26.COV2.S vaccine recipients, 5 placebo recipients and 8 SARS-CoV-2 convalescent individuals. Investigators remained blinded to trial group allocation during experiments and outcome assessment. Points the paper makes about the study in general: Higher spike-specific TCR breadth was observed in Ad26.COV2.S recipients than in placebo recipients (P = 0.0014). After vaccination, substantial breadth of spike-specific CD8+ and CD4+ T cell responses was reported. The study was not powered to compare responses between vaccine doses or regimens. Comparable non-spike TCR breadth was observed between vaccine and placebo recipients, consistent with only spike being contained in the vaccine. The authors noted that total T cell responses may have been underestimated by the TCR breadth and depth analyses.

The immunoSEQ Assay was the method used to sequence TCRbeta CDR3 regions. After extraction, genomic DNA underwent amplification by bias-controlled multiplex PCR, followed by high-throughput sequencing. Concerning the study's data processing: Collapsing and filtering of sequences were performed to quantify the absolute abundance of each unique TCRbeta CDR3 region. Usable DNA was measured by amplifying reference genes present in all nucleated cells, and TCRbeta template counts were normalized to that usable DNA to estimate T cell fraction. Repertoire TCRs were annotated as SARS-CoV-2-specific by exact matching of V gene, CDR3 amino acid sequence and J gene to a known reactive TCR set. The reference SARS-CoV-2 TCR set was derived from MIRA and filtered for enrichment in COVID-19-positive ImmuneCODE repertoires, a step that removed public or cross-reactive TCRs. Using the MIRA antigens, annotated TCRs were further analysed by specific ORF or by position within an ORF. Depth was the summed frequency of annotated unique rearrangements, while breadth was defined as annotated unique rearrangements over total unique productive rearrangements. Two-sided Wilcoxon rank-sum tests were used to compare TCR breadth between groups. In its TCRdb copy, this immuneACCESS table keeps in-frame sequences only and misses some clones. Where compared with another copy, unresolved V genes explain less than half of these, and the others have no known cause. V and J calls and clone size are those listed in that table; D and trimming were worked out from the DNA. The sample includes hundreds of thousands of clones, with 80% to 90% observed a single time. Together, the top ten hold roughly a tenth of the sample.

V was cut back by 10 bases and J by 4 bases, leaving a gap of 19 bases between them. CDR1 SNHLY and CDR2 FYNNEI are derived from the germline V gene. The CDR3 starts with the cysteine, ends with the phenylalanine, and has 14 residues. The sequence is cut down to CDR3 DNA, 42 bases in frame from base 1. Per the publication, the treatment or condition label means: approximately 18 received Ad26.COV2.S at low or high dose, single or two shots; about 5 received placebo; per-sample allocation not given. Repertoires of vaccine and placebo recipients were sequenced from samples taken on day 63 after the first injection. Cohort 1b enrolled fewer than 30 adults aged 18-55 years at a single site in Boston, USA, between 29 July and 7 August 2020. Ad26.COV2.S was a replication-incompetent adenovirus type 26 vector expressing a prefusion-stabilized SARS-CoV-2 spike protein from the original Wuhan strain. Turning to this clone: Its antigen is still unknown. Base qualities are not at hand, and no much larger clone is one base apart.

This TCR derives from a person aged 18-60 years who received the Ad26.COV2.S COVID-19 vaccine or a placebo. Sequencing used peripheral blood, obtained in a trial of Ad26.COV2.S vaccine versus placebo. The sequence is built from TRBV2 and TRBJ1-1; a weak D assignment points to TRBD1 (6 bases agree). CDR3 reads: CATQGGGWSTEAFF. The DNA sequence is TGTGCCACCCAGGGAGGGGGTTGGAGCACTGAAGCTTTCTTT.